This T cell receptor beta chain was recorded in a study of blood T cell repertoires in COVID-19. Study summary: Both acute and convalescent COVID-19 samples were obtained from the United States, Italy and Spain.

Methods used by the authors: Cell counts per sample came from amplifying reference gene primers. Here immunoSEQ multiplex PCR was the method, and the copy in TCRdb shows in-frame clones only, minus some. That table supplies the V and J calls and clone size; D and trimming were determined from the DNA. Among roughly 150,000 clones, around 86% were seen once, and the ten largest hold 2.5%. Seattle cases were enrolled at active infection and followed longitudinally. Germline V gene lookup returns CDR1 LNHDA and CDR2 SQIVND (reference sequence). This CDR3 is 15 amino acids long. Deletions cut 4 bases from V and 6 bases from J, with 18 bases between.

The chain recombines TRBV19 with TRBJ1-2; no clear D gene. The clonotype was recovered from a woman of 80 years or more with COVID-19, enrolled during active disease. Sequencing input: peripheral blood. The CDR3 DNA is TGTGCCAGTAGTACAGTTTCCGCCCAGTCCAATGGCTACACCTTC. Translation gives CASSTVSAQSNGYTF.